The sequence of this TCR beta chain was determined in a study of blood T cell repertoires in COVID-19. CDR1 and CDR2 (germline): LNHDA, SQIVND (reference sequence). The CDR3 contains 14 residues. With 7 bases clipped from V and 5 bases from J, the junction kept 8 bases outside the gene matches. In the authors' workflow: Amplifying reference gene primers gave estimates of nucleated cell counts. Profiled with immunoSEQ multiplex PCR; TCRdb holds only in-frame clones, not every one. D and trimming come from the DNA, and the V and J calls and clone size come from that table. The sample lists 40,000 to 55,000 clones, about nine tenths seen once, with approximately 14% in the top ten.

The TCR comes from a human donor in a cohort sampled during active COVID-19. The rearrangement links TRBV19 to TRBJ1-5, with 7 bases matching TRBD1. The sequencing sample was made of peripheral blood. CDR3 protein: CASTKTGADQPQHF. DNA of the CDR3: TGTGCCAGTACTAAAACAGGGGCTGATCAGCCCCAGCATTTT.